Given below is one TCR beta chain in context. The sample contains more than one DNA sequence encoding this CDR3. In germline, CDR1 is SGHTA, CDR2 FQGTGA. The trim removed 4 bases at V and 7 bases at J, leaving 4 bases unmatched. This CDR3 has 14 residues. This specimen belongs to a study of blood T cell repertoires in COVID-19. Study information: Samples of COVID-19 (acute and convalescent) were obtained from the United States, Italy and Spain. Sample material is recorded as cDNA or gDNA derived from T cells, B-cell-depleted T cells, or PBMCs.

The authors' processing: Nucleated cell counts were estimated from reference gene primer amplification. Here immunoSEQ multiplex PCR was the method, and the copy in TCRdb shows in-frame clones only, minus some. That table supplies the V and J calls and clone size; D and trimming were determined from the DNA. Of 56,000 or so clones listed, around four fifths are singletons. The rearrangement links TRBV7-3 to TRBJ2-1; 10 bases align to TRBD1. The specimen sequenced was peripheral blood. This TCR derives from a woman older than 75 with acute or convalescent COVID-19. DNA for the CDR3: TGTGCCAGCAGCTCAGGGACAGGGGCTAATGAGCAGTTCTTC. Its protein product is CASSSGTGANEQFF.